The TCR beta chain described here comes from a study of T cell responses to AZD1222 COVID-19 vaccine. Germline CDR1 and CDR2: WSHSY and SAAADI. Deletions cut 4 bases from V and 8 bases from J, with 9 bases between. The CDR3 has 12 residues. Assay used: immunoSEQ multiplex PCR; TCRdb lists only in-frame clones, some missing. Among over 130,000 clones listed, nearly 95% were seen once. Material: peripheral blood, obtained 28 days after the second AZD1222 dose. The chain joins TRBV10-2 to TRBJ2-1; possible D gene TRBD1, 5 bases. This sequence was found in an adult who received the AZD1222 COVID-19 vaccine. The CDR3 nucleotides read TGCGCCAGCAGTGGGGTAGGGGATGAGCAGTTCTTC. Translated, it gives CASSGVGDEQFF.